The next 21 T cell receptor beta chains were all read from a single sample in a study of high-grade serous ovarian cancer treatment subgroups. Produced via immunoSEQ multiplex PCR; TCRdb's table is partial and in-frame only. Of around 37,000 clones listed, approximately 80% are singletons. Tumor samples were taken before definitive surgery or chemotherapy. Source material: tumor tissue. The receptor source for this set is a human donor with high-grade serous ovarian cancer.

The chain combines TRBV19 with TRBJ1-3; D might be TRBD1 (5 bases). V lost 4 bases, J lost 4 bases, and 8 bases lay in between. Per the germline V gene, CDR1 is LNHDA and CDR2 is SQIVND (reference sequence). This CDR3 comprises 13 residues. The CDR3 bases are TGTGCCAGTAGTACCTACAGGGGAAACACCATATATTTT. The encoded protein is CASSTYRGNTIYF.

The chain joins TRBV19 to TRBJ2-5; D tentatively fits TRBD1 or TRBD2 (5 bases each). The CDR3 length is 13 residues. Germline V gene lookup returns CDR1 LNHDA and CDR2 SQIVND (reference sequence). V shed 5 bases and J shed 3 bases, with 10 bases lying between them. The CDR3 loop is CASSGTAEETQYF. The CDR3 DNA reads as TGTGCCAGTAGTGGGACCGCGGAAGAGACCCAGTACTTC.

This chain uses TRBV14 with TRBJ2-1; possibly TRBD1 or TRBD2 for D (5 bases each). The V gene's germline CDR1 is SGHDN and CDR2 FVKESK. Trimming pared 4 bases from V and 7 bases from J, leaving 20 bases between. The CDR3 consists of 16 residues. The CDR3 reads CASSRDLGRVGNEQFF. DNA for the CDR3: TGTGCCAGCAGCCGGGACCTCGGACGGGTCGGAAATGAGCAGTTCTTC.

This clone appeared a few times. This chain uses TRBV2 with TRBJ2-4; D might be TRBD1 (6 bases). Germline lookup yields CDR1 SNHLY and CDR2 FYNNEI. This CDR3 region has 14 residues. The V end was cut by 4 bases, the J end by 4 bases, with 11 bases between. The CDR3, as DNA: TGTGCCAGCAGTGTTCGGCAGGGGAAAAACATTCAGTACTTC. Its translation is CASSVRQGKNIQYF.

This clone was counted only a few times. This chain links TRBV10-1 with TRBJ2-7; possibly TRBD2 for D (6 bases). In germline, CDR1 is WNHNN, CDR2 SYGVQD (reference sequence). The CDR3 extends over 17 amino acids. V lost 4 bases and J 3 bases, leaving 22 bases between the germline ends. CDR3 nucleotide sequence: TGCGCCAGCAGTGTTCCGACGGGACTCCCCGACCACTACGAGCAGTACTTC. Translated, it gives CASSVPTGLPDHYEQYF.

This chain links TRBV7-2 with TRBJ1-5, with TRBD1 as a possible D gene (5 bases). The CDR3 has 16 amino acids. Germline CDR1 is SGHTA and CDR2 is FQGNSA. V lost 5 bases, J lost 0 bases, and 14 bases lay in between. The CDR3 DNA sequence: TGTGCCAGCAGCAGTCAGGGCCGGTATAGCAATCAGCCCCAGCATTTT. This codes for CASSSQGRYSNQPQHF.

The V and J genes are TRBV28 and TRBJ2-7, with D unresolved. The V end lost 2 bases, the J end lost 11 bases, and 10 bases lay between the germline ends. The CDR3 has 11 residues. The germline CDR1 and CDR2 sequences are MDHEN and SYDVKM. DNA of the CDR3: TGTGCCAGCAGTTTAACTCTCGCCAAGTACTTC. It encodes CASSLTLAKYF. Based on the CDR3 plus reference TRBV28 and TRBJ2-7, the full variable domain is DVKVTQSSRYLVKRTGEKVFLECVQDMDHENMFWYRQDPGLGLRLIYFSYDVKMKEKGDIPEGYSVSREKKERFSLILESASTNQTSMYLCASSLTLAKYFGPGTRLTVT.

The V gene is TRBV19, the J gene TRBJ1-2; a weak D match, TRBD1 (5 bases). Germline CDR1 and CDR2: LNHDA and SQIVND (reference sequence). This CDR3 region has 17 residues. The ends were cut back, 6 bases at V and 0 bases at J, with 20 bases in the middle. CDR3 sequence reads: CASRAPELRDPNYGYTF. For the CDR3, the DNA is TGTGCCAGTAGGGCCCCAGAGTTACGGGACCCTAACTATGGCTACACCTTC.

Written as DNA, the CDR3 is TGTGCCAGCGAGCTCCACGGACAGGGGCTCTACGAGCAGTACTTC. Amino acids: CASELHGQGLYEQYF. The genes are TRBV6-1 and TRBJ2-7; 9 bases are a match to TRBD1. The CDR3 has 15 amino acids. Germline values: CDR1 MNHNS, CDR2 SASEGT. The V and J ends lost 8 bases and 3 bases, in that order; junction bases with no gene match: 11.

CDR3 amino acids: CASSKGTVSTNEKLFF. CDR3 nucleotides: TGTGCCAGCAGCAAAGGTACCGTCTCAACTAATGAAAAACTGTTTTTT. The genes are TRBV21-1 and TRBJ1-4. TRBV21-1 is a pseudogene segment. The CDR3 extends over 16 amino acids.

V usage is TRBV7-3 and J usage is TRBJ2-7; the match to TRBD2 covers 10 bases. The length of the CDR3 is 15 residues. The V gene's germline CDR1 is SGHTA and CDR2 FQGTGA. J lost 2 bases, V lost 2 bases, and 3 bases had no gene match. CDR3 DNA sequence: TGTGCCAGCAGCTTAGAAGCGGGAGGGACCTACGAGCAGTACTTC. Translation: CASSLEAGGTYEQYF.

This chain links TRBV15 with TRBJ2-7; D remains unclear. From germline, CDR1 is LNHNV and CDR2 YYDKDF (reference sequence). CDR3 size: 13 residues. The V gene lost 1 base and the J gene lost 4 bases, with 8 bases spanning the gap. As DNA, the CDR3 is TGTGCCACCAGCAGAGGGAGCACATACGAGCAGTACTTC. As protein: CATSRGSTYEQYF. Variable domain in full (rest from reference TRBV15 and TRBJ2-7): DAMVIQNPRYQVTQFGKPVTLSCSQTLNHNVMYWYQQKSSQAPKLLFHYYDKDFNNEADTPDNFQSRRPNTSFCFLDIRSPGLGDTAMYLCATSRGSTYEQYFGPGTRLTVT.

This clone was recorded only once. The rearrangement joins TRBV4-3 to TRBJ2-7; D is uncertain. CDR3 length equals 14 residues. CDR1 is LGHNA, CDR2 YSLEER, per germline. V was clipped by 3 bases and J by 1 base, with 10 bases between them. The CDR3 DNA is TGCGCCAGCAGCCACAATGGCCAGTCCTACGAGCAGTACTTC. It is translated as CASSHNGQSYEQYF.

The CDR3 DNA reads TGTGCCACCAGCAGAAATCAGTACCTGCCGACAGGGATTAGTGAAAAACTGTTTTTT. Translating gives CATSRNQYLPTGISEKLFF. The V gene is TRBV15, the J gene TRBJ1-4, with 7 nucleotides matching TRBD1. Trimming cost V 2 bases and J 7 bases; bases outside gene matches: 19. This CDR3 comprises 19 residues. Germline CDR1 LNHNV, CDR2 YYDKDF (reference sequence).

This clone was seen only a few times. The rearrangement joins TRBV9 to TRBJ2-7, with a weak D call TRBD2 (6 bases). This CDR3 has 15 amino acids. Germline V gene data show CDR1 as SGDLS and CDR2 as YYNGEE. Trimming left V 0 bases short and J 0 bases short, with 10 bases between. The CDR3 coding sequence is TGTGCCAGCAGCGTAGCCAGCGGGCCCTCCTACGAGCAGTACTTC. As protein: CASSVASGPSYEQYF.

The rearrangement uses TRBV9 and TRBJ2-1; 8 nucleotides line up with TRBD2. The germline gives CDR1 SGDLS, CDR2 YYNGEE. The ends lost 4 bases at V and 7 bases at J; junction bases unmatched: 16. This CDR3 comprises 17 residues. CDR3: CASSSRGSSGIENEQFF. CDR3 DNA: TGTGCCAGCAGCTCTCGCGGAAGTAGCGGGATCGAAAATGAGCAGTTCTTC.

The genes are TRBV5-6 and TRBJ1-2; D remains unclear. Looked up from germline, CDR1 is SGHDT and CDR2 is YYEEEE. Trimming removed 5 bases from V and 4 bases from J, with 12 bases in between. The CDR3 extends over 13 amino acids. The CDR3 is CASSSTTIYGYTF. CDR3 DNA sequence: TGTGCCAGCAGTTCGACAACGATCTATGGCTACACCTTC. Full variable domain (remainder filled in from reference TRBV5-6 and TRBJ1-2): DAGVTQSPTHLIKTRGQQVTLRCSPKSGHDTVSWYQQALGQGPQFIFQYYEEEERQRGNFPDRFSGHQFPNYSSELNVNALLLGDSALYLCASSSTTIYGYTFGSGTRLTVV.

The gene calls are TRBV20-1 and TRBJ2-5, with D uncertain. The CDR3 sequence is 11 residues long. Germline assignment: CDR1 DFQATT and CDR2 SNEGSKA (reference sequence). Between the trimmed V and J ends, which lost 5 bases and 4 bases, there was a span of 8 bases. For the CDR3, the DNA is TGCAGTGCTCTACGAGGAGAGACCCAGTACTTC. This sequence encodes CSALRGETQYF.

The CDR3 nucleotides are TGTGCCTGGAGTACCGGAAACACCATATATTTT. Amino acid sequence: CAWSTGNTIYF. The gene calls are TRBV30 and TRBJ1-3; D gene unclear. Germline V gene data show CDR1 as GTSNPN and CDR2 as SVGIG (reference sequence). The CDR3 runs to 11 residues. V was pared by 2 bases and J by 4 bases, with 3 bases between.

This clone was observed a few times. J is TRBJ1-1 and V is TRBV15; 7 bases are a match to TRBD1. Per the germline V gene, CDR1 is LNHNV and CDR2 is YYDKDF (reference sequence). V lost 1 base, J lost 3 bases, and 8 bases stayed unmatched. The CDR3 covers 16 residues. CDR3 in amino acids: CATSRGALGTDTEAFF. The CDR3 bases are TGTGCCACCAGCAGAGGGGCGTTGGGGACAGACACTGAAGCTTTCTTT.

This chain connects TRBV5-1 to TRBJ2-1; possibly TRBD2 for D (5 bases). V gave up 5 bases and J gave up 2 bases, with 14 bases separating them. CDR1 is SGHRS, CDR2 YFSETQ, per germline. CDR3 length equals 15 residues. CDR3 nucleotides: TGCGCCAGCAGTACTAGTTCCGGCCCCTACAATGAGCAGTTCTTC. As protein: CASSTSSGPYNEQFF.